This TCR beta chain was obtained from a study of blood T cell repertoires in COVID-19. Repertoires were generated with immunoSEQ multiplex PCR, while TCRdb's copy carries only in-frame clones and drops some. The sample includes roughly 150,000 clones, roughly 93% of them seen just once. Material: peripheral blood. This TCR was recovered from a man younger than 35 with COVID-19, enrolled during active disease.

The CDR3 coding sequence is TGTGCCAGCAGCCCACTAGTACCGGCGGCGGGCACCGGGGAGCTGTTTTTT. It specifies CASSPLVPAAGTGELFF. This chain connects TRBV7-7 to TRBJ2-2; D possibly corresponds to TRBD2 (5 bases). This CDR3 is 17 amino acids long. The germline gives CDR1 SSHAT, CDR2 FNYEAQ (reference sequence). Trimming stripped 5 bases from V and 4 bases from J, with 20 bases between.